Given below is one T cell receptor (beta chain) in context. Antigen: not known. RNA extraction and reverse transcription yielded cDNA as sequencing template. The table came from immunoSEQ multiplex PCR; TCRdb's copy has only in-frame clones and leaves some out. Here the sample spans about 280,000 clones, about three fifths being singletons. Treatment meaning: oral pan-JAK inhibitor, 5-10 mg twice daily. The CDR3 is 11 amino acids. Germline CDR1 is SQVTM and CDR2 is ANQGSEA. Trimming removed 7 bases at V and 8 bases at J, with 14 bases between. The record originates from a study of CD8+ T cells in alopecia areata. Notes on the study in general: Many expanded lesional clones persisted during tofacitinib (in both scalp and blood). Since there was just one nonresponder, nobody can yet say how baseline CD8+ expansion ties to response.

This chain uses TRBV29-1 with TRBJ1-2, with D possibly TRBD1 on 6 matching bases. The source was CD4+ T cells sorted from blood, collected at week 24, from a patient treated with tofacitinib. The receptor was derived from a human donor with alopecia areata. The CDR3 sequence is CSDDITGGYTF. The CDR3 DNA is TGCAGCGACGACATTACAGGGGGCTACACCTTC.